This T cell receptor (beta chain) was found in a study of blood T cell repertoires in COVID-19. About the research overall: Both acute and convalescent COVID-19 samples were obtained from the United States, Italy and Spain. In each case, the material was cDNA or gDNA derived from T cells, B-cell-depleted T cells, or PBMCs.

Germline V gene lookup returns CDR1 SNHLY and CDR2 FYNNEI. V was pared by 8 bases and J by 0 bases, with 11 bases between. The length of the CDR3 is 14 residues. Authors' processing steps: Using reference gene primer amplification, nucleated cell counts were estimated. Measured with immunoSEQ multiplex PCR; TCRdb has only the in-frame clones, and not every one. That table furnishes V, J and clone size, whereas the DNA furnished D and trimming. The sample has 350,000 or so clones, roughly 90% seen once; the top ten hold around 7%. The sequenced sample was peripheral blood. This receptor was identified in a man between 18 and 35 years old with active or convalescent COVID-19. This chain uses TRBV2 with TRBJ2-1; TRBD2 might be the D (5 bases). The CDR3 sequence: CASRTSGSYNEQFF. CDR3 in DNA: TGTGCCAGCCGCACAAGCGGCTCCTACAATGAGCAGTTCTTC.